This T cell receptor (beta chain) was profiled in a study of cytomegalovirus exposure and HLA in healthy donors. Study-level points and caveats: The study put some 150 TCR beta chains on its list as cytomegalovirus-associated. Only CMV serostatus was available as immune exposure information.

The PCR employed 60 Vbeta primers together with 13 Jbeta primers. Sequencing used immunoSEQ multiplex PCR; TCRdb keeps in-frame clones, though not all of them. The sample lists some 130,000 clones; roughly 78% were seen once. Remarks on this clone: Its matching antigen is unknown.

The germline CDR1 and CDR2 sequences are MNHEY and SVGAGI. CDR3 length: 13 residues. Trimming took 7 bases from V and 3 from J, leaving 12 bases between them. The material sequenced was PBMCs. The V gene is TRBV6-5, the J gene TRBJ2-5; TRBD2 is a possible D gene (6 bases). The clonotype was recovered from a man aged 30 to 39 in good health and CMV-seronegative. CDR3 sequence reads: CASKEGREETQYF. CDR3 sequence (DNA): TGTGCCAGCAAGGAGGGCAGGGAAGAGACCCAGTACTTC.